This T cell receptor (beta chain) was sequenced during a study of blood T cell repertoires in COVID-19. Study-wide context: Donors in the United States, Italy and Spain gave samples during acute or convalescent COVID-19.

Assay used: immunoSEQ multiplex PCR; TCRdb lists only in-frame clones, some missing. The sample includes under 200,000 clones, more than 75% seen only once; the top ten take around 6%. The CDR3 length is 15 residues. Germline lookup yields CDR1 MNHEY and CDR2 SVGAGI. Trimming cost V 2 bases and J 6 bases, with 16 bases left between them. V and J are TRBV6-5 and TRBJ1-2; D is perhaps TRBD1 (5 bases). Sequenced input: peripheral blood. The clonotype originates from a man aged 35-49 years with active or convalescent COVID-19. CDR3 DNA: TGTGCCAGCAGTTACGGGTCAGGGTTAGGGGATGGCTACACCTTC. Protein product: CASSYGSGLGDGYTF.